A single sample gave rise to the 10 T cell receptor beta chains below, sequenced in a study of metastatic and nonmetastatic thyroid tumors (dated by TCRdb to 2019 to 2021). Receptor amplification or capture employed PCR. The sequencer listed for this sample is Illumina HiSeq 4000. The public sequencing data were trimmed at Q25 with fastp and processed into clonotypes with MiXCR by TCRdb, which kept only in-frame beta chains. The sample contains roughly 25,000 clones, 24% of them found a single time. 9.5% to 15% of the sample is held by the ten biggest clonotypes. No treatment had been received by any patient before thyroid surgery. Input material: tumor tissue. These receptors all stem from a male donor with papillary thyroid cancer or a benign thyroid nodule (not recorded which). Some clones in this sample may be carry-over from other donors' samples.

This clone was recorded many times. CDR3 in amino acids: CASSPQEGASEAFF. The CDR3 DNA follows: TGCGCCAGCAGCCCCCAAGAGGGCGCGAGTGAAGCTTTCTTT. The chain uses TRBV5-1 and TRBJ1-1; no definite D call. Germline CDR1 is SGHRS and CDR2 is YFSETQ. Trimming stripped 4 bases from V and 7 bases from J, with 17 bases between. The CDR3 consists of 14 residues.

This clone occurred many times. The CDR3 loop is CSARVGADTQYF. CDR3 DNA sequence: TGCAGTGCTAGAGTTGGGGCAGATACGCAGTATTTT. The genes are TRBV20-1 and TRBJ2-3, with unresolved D. The CDR3 runs to 12 residues. Germline V gives CDR1 DFQATT, CDR2 SNEGSKA (reference sequence). The V gene lost 1 base and the J gene lost 4 bases, with 6 bases spanning the gap.

V and J are TRBV5-1 and TRBJ2-3; D is possibly TRBD1 (5 bases). Germline V CDR1 and CDR2: SGHRS, YFSETQ. This CDR3 spans 16 amino acids. Between the trimmed V and J ends, which lost 6 bases and 7 bases, there was a span of 24 bases. As DNA, the CDR3 is TGCGCCAGCACCTTTCTCAGGGTGGAAGTCGCATATACGCAGTATTTT. Translating gives CASTFLRVEVAYTQYF.

This clone was seen at least ten times. This specimen includes other DNA sequences encoding the same CDR3. The gene calls are TRBV14 and TRBJ2-7, with 7 bases that match TRBD1. Germline V gene sequence: CDR1 SGHDN, CDR2 FVKESK. After removal of 4 bases from V and 4 bases from J, the junction contained 28 bases not matched to a gene. There are 21 residues in the CDR3. CDR3 sequence (DNA): TGTGCCAGCAGCCCTACCCTAGACAGGGAAACGGTTTCGGTCCGATGGTACGAGCAGTACTTC. As protein: CASSPTLDRETVSVRWYEQYF. The full variable domain, rest sourced from reference TRBV14 and TRBJ2-7, is EAGVTQFPSHSVIEKGQTVTLRCDPISGHDNLYWYRRVMGKEIKFLLHFVKESKQDESGMPNNRFLAERTGGTYSTLKVQPAELEDSGVYFCASSPTLDRETVSVRWYEQYFGPGTRLTVT.

This clone was recorded many times. This chain joins TRBV7-8 and TRBJ1-1; D not resolved. The CDR3 loop spans 15 amino acids. The germline V gene has CDR1 SGHVS and CDR2 FQNEAQ. Trimming shortened V by 2 bases and J by 1 base, and 11 bases separated the two germline ends. CDR3 coding DNA: TGTGCCAGCAGCTTATATTCCGGACCGAACACTGAAGCTTTCTTT. Translated, it gives CASSLYSGPNTEAFF.

With respect to this clone: At one of its ends the junction is not consistent with the germline gene, which may arise from a read error. The V and J genes are TRBV6-2 or TRBV6-3 and TRBJ1-5; D is unclear. Germline V gene sequence: CDR1 MNHEY, CDR2 SVGEGT. CDR3 length: 16 amino acids. The CDR3 protein is CASRSARINSVQRQHF. The CDR3 DNA reads as TGTGCCAGCAGATCCGCCCGGATCAACTCCGTTCAGCGCCAGCATTTT.

V gene TRBV27 combines with J gene TRBJ1-5; D unresolved. V gave up 10 bases and J gave up 5 bases, with 21 bases separating them. Germline lookup yields CDR1 MNHEY and CDR2 SMNVEV (reference sequence). The CDR3 runs 15 residues. Here the CDR3 DNA reads TGTGCCATCTCTGTGGGGTCGGACGACGATCAGCCCCAGCATTTT. Encoded protein: CAISVGSDDDQPQHF.

This chain uses TRBV14 with TRBJ1-5; no firm D call. This CDR3 spans 14 amino acids. Germline-derived CDR1 and CDR2 are SGHDN and FVKESK. Between the trimmed V and J ends, which lost 2 bases and 3 bases, there was a span of 8 bases. In DNA form, the CDR3 reads TGTGCCAGCAGCCAACCAGGATACAATCAGCCCCAGCATTTT. This encodes CASSQPGYNQPQHF.

This clone occurred many times. This CDR3 is also generated by other DNA sequences in the sample. V gene TRBV2 combines with J gene TRBJ2-1; 12 nucleotides agree with TRBD2. Germline-derived CDR1 and CDR2 are SNHLY and FYNNEI. Unmatched junction bases numbered 3, after V lost 8 bases and J lost 7 bases. The CDR3 totals 13 residues. The CDR3 bases are TGTGCCAGCTCCGGGACTAGCGGGAATGAGCAGTTCTTC. This codes for CASSGTSGNEQFF.

In its sample, this clone was seen many times. The same CDR3 is also encoded by other DNA sequences in this sample. V gene TRBV4-3 combines with J gene TRBJ2-7; D tentatively reads TRBD1 or TRBD2 (5 bases each). The CDR3 is 18 residues long. Trimming cost V 0 bases and J 0 bases, with 18 bases left between them. The germline CDR1 and CDR2 sequences are LGHNA and YSLEER. The chain's CDR3 is CASSQERPGRLSSYEQYF. The CDR3 DNA reads as TGCGCCAGCAGCCAAGAGCGGCCGGGACGACTGAGCTCCTACGAGCAGTACTTC.